The clone carrying this T cell receptor (beta chain) was seen only a few times. Its antigen is unknown. This record belongs to a study of post-analysis software for immune sequencing data. Study in general: Some patients lacked subtype; others had relapsing-remitting, secondary progressive or progressive-relapsing disease. Study conclusions and caveats: Roughly five TRBV segments appeared more often in patients than in controls, and TRBV5-6, TRBV5-1 and TRBV20-1 were among these. By F measure, samples from a shared preparation batch strongly co-clustered. In multiple sclerosis, normalized Chao1 diversity was significantly below that of controls.

The TCR beta cDNA libraries contained unique molecular identifiers. TCRdb re-derived calls from the PCR reads in MiXCR, one entry per CDR3 protein. The sample records roughly 650,000 distinct CDR3 sequences, approximately 60% being singletons. The CDR3 contains 14 residues. The germline gives CDR1 SGHRS, CDR2 YFSETQ. The germline V and J ends were trimmed by 0 bases and 3 bases, with 9 bases remaining between them. This receptor was obtained from a girl aged 2 to 10 with multiple sclerosis. Specimen: blood. The V gene is TRBV5-1, the J gene TRBJ1-1; D is ambiguous. The CDR3 loop reads CASSLASVDTEAFF. As DNA, the CDR3 is TGCGCCAGCAGCTTGGCTTCTGTGGACACTGAAGCTTTCTTT.